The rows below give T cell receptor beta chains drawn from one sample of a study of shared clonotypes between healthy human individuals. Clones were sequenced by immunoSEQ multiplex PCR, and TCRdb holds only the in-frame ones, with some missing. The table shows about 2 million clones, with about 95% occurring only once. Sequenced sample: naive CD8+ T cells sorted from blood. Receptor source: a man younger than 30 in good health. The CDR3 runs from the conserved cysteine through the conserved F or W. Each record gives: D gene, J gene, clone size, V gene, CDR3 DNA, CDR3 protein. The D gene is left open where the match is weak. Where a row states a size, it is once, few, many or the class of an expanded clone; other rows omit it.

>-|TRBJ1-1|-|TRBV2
TGTGCCAGCAGTGAATCATTTCCAGGCGGGGTCAACACTGAAGCTTTCTTT
CASSESFPGGVNTEAFF
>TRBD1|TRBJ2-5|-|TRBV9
TGTGCCAGCAGCGACGGACAGGGGGAGACCCAGTACTTC
CASSDGQGETQYF
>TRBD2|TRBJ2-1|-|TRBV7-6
TGTGCCAGCAGACACCTAGCGGGAGGTTCCAATGAGCAGTTCTTC
CASRHLAGGSNEQFF
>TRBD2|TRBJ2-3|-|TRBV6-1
TGTGCCAGCAGTGAATCGGGCCTAGCGGGAGAGGTGGATACGCAGTATTTT
CASSESGLAGEVDTQYF
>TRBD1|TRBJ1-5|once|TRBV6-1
TGTGCCAGCAGTGTACAGGGGCCGTATAGCAATCAGCCCCAGCATTTT
CASSVQGPYSNQPQHF
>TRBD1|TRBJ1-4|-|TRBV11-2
TGTGCCAGCAGCTTCTCCGGGACAGGGCGCCCGGGGGAAAAACTGTTTTTT
CASSFSGTGRPGEKLFF
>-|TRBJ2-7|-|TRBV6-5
TGTGCCAGCAGTTACGGGGGGCAAGGCGAGCAGTACTTC
CASSYGGQGEQYF
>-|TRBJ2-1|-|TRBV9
TGTGCCAGCAGCGTTGGACAGAGCTCCTACAATGAGCAGTTCTTC
CASSVGQSSYNEQFF
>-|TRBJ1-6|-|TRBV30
TGTGCCTGGAGGGGAAAGGCGAGGGGTTCACCCCTCCACTTT
CAWRGKARGSPLHF
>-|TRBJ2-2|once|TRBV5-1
TGCGCCAGCAGCTTGGCCGAACTAACGAACACCGGGGAGCTGTTTTTT
CASSLAELTNTGELFF
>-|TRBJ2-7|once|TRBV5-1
TGCGCCAGCAGCTCCGTGACCTCGCACCCCGAATACGAGCAGTACTTC
CASSSVTSHPEYEQYF
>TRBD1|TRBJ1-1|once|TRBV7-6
TGTGCCAGCAGCTTACTGACAGGGCGAAACACTGAAGCTTTCTTT
CASSLLTGRNTEAFF
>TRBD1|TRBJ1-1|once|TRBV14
TGTGCCAGCAGCCCGTTACCGGGACAGGGTACGAACACTGAAGCTTTCTTT
CASSPLPGQGTNTEAFF
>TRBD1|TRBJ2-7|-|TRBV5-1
TGCGCCAGCAGCTACCCCGGGACAGGCAACGAGCAGTACTTC
CASSYPGTGNEQYF
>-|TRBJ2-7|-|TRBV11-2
TGTGCCAGCAGCCCCGGGCACGAGCAGTACTTC
CASSPGHEQYF